This TCR beta chain came from a study of memory CD4+ T cells and cytomegalovirus serostatus. The authors' processing: Out-of-frame sequences were removed, leaving a few million distinct TCRbeta sequences. TCRdb's copy holds only in-frame clones and misses some; the assay was immunoSEQ multiplex PCR. The V and J calls and clone size come from that table; D and trimming were worked out from the DNA. The table lists about 38,000 clones, around 80% of them singletons. This clone has more than one count but fewer than ten. Its antigen remains unknown. Study conclusions and caveats: CMV serostatus prediction reached median AUC approximately 0.95, or 0.91 with US-trained model.

Single viable CD3+CD4+CD8-CD45RO+ cells were sorted as the memory CD4+ T cells. Serum IgG to CMV pp150, pp28, p38 and p52 defined serostatus. This receptor was taken from an adult in good health and CMV-seropositive. The specimen was memory CD4+ T cells from blood.

In DNA form, the CDR3 reads TGTGCCAGCAGTGTTTCGAGAGGGGGAAACACCATATATTTT. Protein product: CASSVSRGGNTIYF. This chain uses TRBV2 with TRBJ1-3; D is undetermined. Per germline, CDR1 SNHLY and CDR2 FYNNEI. There are 14 residues in the CDR3. Trimming stripped 4 bases from V and 4 bases from J, with 11 bases between.